This T cell receptor beta chain was identified in a study of read filtering for tumor transcriptome and immune sequencing. Study-level results: Even smaller IR-seq throughput identified most shared clonotypes.

Relative to its sample, this clonotype is medium-sized. Its antigen is still unknown. The library was built from roughly 400 ng RNA with molecular barcoded adaptors for alpha/delta and beta/gamma chains. TCRdb re-called the reads through MiXCR, storing one row per CDR3 protein. This sample has under 60,000 distinct CDR3 sequences; about 19% occur once, and the top ten carry 15%. V was trimmed by 6 bases and J by 9 bases, leaving 15 bases between them. Germline values: CDR1 SQVTM, CDR2 ANQGSEA. The CDR3 contains 12 residues. This chain links TRBV29-1 with TRBJ2-1; D is uncertain. The source material was a population of CD138-negative cells sorted from bone marrow. This TCR was recovered from a donor at least 40 years old with multiple myeloma. DNA of the CDR3: TGCAGCGTCAGAGACAATGATAGTGAGCAGTTCTTC. This translates into CSVRDNDSEQFF.